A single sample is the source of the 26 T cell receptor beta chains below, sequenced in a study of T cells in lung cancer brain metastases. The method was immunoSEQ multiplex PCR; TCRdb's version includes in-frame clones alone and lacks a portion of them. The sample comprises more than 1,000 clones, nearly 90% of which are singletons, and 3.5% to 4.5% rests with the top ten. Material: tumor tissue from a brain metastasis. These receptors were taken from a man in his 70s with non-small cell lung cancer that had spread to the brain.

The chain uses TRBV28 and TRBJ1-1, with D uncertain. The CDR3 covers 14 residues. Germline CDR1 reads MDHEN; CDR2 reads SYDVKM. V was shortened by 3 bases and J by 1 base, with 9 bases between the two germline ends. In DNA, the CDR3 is TGTGCCAGCAGTTTTGTAGGCGGGAACACTGAAGCTTTCTTT. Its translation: CASSFVGGNTEAFF.

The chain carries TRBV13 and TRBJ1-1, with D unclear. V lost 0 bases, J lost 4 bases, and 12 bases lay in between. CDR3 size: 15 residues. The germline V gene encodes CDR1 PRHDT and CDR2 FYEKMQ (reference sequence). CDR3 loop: CASSLGPGAFTEAFF. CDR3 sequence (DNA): TGTGCCAGCAGCTTAGGGCCGGGTGCGTTCACTGAAGCTTTCTTT.

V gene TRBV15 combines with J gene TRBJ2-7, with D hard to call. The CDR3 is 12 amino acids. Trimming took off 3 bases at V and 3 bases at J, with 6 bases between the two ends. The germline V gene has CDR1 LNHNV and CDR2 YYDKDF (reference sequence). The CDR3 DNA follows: TGTGCCACCAGCAGCCACAGCTACGAGCAGTACTTC. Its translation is CATSSHSYEQYF.

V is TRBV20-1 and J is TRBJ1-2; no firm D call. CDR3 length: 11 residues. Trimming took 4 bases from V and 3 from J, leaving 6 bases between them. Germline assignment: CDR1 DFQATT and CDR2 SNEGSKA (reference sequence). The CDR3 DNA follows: TGCAGTGCTAAGAAGGACTATGGCTACACCTTC. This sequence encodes CSAKKDYGYTF.

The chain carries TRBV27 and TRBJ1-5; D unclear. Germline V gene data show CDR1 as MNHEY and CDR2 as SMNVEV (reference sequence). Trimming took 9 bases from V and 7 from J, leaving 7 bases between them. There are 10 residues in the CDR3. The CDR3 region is CASGWQPQHF. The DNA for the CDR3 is TGTGCCAGTGGGTGGCAGCCCCAGCATTTT.

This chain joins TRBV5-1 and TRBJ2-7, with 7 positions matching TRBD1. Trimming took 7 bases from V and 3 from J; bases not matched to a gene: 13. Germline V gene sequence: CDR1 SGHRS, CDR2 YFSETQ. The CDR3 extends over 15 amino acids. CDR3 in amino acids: CASSRLETGSYEQYF. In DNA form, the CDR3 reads TGCGCCAGCTCCCGCCTAGAGACAGGGAGCTACGAGCAGTACTTC.

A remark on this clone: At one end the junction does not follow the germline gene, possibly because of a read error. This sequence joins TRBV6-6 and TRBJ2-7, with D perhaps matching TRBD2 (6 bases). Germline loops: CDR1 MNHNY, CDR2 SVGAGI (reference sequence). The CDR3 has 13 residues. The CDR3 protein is CASSYSGGYEQHF. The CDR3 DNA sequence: TGTGCCAGCAGTTACTCGGGGGGTTACGAGCAGCACTTC.

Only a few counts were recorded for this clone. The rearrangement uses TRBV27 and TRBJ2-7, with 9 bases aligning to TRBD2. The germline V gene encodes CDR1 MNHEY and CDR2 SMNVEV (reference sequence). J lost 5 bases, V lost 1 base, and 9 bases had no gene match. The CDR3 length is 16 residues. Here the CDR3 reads CASSLWAGGYKDEQYF. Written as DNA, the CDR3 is TGTGCCAGCAGTTTATGGGCGGGAGGGTATAAAGACGAGCAGTACTTC.

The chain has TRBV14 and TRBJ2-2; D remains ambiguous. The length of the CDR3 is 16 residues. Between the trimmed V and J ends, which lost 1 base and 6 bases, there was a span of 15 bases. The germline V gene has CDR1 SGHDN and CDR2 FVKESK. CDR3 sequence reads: CASSQVGPLDSGELFF. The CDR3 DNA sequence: TGTGCCAGCAGCCAAGTAGGTCCATTGGATTCCGGGGAGCTGTTTTTT.

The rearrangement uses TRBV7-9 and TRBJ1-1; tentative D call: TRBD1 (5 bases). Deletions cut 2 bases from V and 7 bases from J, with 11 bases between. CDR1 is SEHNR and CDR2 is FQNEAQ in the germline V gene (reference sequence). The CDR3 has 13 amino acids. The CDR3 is CASSLTQDYEAFF. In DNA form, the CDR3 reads TGTGCCAGCAGCTTAACACAGGACTATGAAGCTTTCTTT.

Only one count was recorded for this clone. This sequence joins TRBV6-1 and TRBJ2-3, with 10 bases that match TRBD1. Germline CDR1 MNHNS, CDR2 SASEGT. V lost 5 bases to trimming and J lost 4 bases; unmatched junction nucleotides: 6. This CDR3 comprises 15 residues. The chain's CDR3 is CASSLHGTGADTQYF. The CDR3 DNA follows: TGTGCCAGCAGTCTACACGGGACAGGGGCAGATACGCAGTATTTT.

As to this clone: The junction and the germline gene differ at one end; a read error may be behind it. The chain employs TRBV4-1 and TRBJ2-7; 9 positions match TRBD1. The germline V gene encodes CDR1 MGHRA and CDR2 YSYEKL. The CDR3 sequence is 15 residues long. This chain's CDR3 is CASSQGGQGSYEQYF. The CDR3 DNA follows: TGCGCAAGCAGCCAGGGAGGACAGGGGAGCTACGAGCAGTACTTC.

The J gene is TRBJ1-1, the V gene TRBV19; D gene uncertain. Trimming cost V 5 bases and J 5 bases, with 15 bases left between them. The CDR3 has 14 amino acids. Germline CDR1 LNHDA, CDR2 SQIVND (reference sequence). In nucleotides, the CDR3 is TGTGCCAGTAGTGGCCCCTTGATAGGGACTGAAGCTTTCTTT. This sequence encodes CASSGPLIGTEAFF.

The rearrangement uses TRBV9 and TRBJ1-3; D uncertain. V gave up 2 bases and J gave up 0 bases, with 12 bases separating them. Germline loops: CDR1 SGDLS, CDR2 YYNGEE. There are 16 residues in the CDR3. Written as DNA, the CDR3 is TGTGCCAGCAGCGTCCAGTCTCTGGGCTCTGGAAACACCATATATTTT. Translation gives CASSVQSLGSGNTIYF.

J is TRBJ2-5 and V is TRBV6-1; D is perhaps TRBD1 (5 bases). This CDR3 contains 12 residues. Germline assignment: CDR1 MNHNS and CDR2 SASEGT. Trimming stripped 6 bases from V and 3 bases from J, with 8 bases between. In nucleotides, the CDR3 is TGTGCCAGCAGGAAGGGGAAAGAGACCCAGTACTTC. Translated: CASRKGKETQYF.

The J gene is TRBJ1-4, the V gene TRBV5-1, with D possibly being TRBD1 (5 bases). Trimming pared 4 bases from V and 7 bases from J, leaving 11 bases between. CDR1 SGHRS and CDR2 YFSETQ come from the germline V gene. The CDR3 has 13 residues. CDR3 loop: CASSQGRGEKLFF. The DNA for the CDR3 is TGCGCCAGCAGCCAGGGACGAGGTGAAAAACTGTTTTTT.

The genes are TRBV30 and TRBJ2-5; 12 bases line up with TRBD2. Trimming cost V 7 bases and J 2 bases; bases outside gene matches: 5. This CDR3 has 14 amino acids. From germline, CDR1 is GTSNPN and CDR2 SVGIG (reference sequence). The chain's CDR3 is CAYGTSGRQETQYF. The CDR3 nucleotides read TGTGCCTATGGCACTAGCGGGAGGCAAGAGACCCAGTACTTC.

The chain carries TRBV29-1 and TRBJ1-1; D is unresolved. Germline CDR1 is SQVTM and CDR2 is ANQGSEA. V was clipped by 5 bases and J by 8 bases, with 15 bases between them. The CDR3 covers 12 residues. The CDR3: CSVRIVNPEAFF. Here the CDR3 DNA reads TGCAGCGTTAGAATTGTTAATCCAGAAGCTTTCTTT.

CDR3 bases: TGTGCCATCCTCCCCTCGGGGACAGGGTTCTACGAGCAGTACTTC. As protein: CAILPSGTGFYEQYF. The chain couples TRBV7-9 to TRBJ2-7; 9 bases line up with TRBD1. CDR1 and CDR2 from the germline V gene are SEHNR and FQNEAQ (reference sequence). The junction had 13 bases not matched to a gene; V was cut back by 10 bases and J by 3 bases. CDR3 length: 15 amino acids.

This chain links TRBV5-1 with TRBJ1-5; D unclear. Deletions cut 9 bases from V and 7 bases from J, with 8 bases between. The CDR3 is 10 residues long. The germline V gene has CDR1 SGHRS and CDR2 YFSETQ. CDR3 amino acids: CATRWQPQHF. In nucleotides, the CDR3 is TGCGCCACCCGGTGGCAGCCCCAGCATTTT.

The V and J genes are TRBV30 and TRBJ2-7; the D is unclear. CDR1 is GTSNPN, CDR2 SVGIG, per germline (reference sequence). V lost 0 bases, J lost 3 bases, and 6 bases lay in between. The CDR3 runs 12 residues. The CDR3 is CAWSVLDYEQYF. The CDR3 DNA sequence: TGTGCCTGGAGTGTACTGGACTACGAGCAGTACTTC.

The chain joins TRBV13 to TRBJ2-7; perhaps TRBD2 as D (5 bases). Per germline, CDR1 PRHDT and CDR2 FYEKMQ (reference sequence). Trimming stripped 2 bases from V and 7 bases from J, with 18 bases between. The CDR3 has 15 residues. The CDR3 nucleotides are TGTGCCAGCAGCTTAAGGAGAGAACCGGGGTGGGAGCAGTACTTC. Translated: CASSLRREPGWEQYF.

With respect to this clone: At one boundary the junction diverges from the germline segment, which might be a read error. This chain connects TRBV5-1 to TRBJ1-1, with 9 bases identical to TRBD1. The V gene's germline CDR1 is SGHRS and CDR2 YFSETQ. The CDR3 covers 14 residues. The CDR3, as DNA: TGCGACAGCAGCGAACAACAGGGGGCAGGGGAAGCTTTCTTT. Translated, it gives CDSSEQQGAGEAFF.

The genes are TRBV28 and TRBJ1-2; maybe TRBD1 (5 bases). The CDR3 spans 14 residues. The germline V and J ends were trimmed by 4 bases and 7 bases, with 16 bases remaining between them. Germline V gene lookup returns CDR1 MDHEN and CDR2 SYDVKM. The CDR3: CASSSPGTAAGYTF. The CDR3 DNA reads TGTGCCAGCAGTTCCCCCGGGACGGCGGCTGGCTACACCTTC.

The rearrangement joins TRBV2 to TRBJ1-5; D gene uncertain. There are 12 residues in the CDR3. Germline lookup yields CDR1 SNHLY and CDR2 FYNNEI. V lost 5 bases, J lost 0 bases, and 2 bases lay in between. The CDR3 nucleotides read TGTGCCAGCAGTTTTAGCAATCAGCCCCAGCATTTT. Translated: CASSFSNQPQHF.

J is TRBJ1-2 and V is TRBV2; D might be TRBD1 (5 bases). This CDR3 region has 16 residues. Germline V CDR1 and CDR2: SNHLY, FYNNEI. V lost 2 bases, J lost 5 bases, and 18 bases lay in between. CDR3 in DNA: TGTGCCAGCAGTGAATTTAGGGGTCTCGCCGTGTATGGCTACACCTTC. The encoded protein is CASSEFRGLAVYGYTF.